This T cell receptor (beta chain) emerged from a study of blood T cell repertoires in COVID-19. The overall study: COVID-19 samples from acute and convalescent phases originated in the United States, Italy and Spain. PBMCs, B-cell-depleted T cells, or T cells provided the cDNA or gDNA that made up the material.

Trimming shortened V by 6 bases and J by 5 bases, and 17 bases separated the two germline ends. This CDR3 region has 14 residues. The germline V gene encodes CDR1 SGHRS and CDR2 YFSETQ. Data came from immunoSEQ multiplex PCR; TCRdb stores just in-frame clones and leaves some out. The sample lists about 190,000 clones, about four fifths occurring once. Seattle-derived patients entered the study during active infection and were followed longitudinally. The chain recombines TRBV5-1 with TRBJ2-5; TRBD2 is a possible D gene (7 bases). The TCR originated in a woman in her sixties or seventies with COVID-19, enrolled during active disease. The sequenced material came from peripheral blood. The CDR3 DNA reads as TGCGCCAGCACCCCACTGGGAGGGGGGGAGACCCAGTACTTC. Residues: CASTPLGGGETQYF.